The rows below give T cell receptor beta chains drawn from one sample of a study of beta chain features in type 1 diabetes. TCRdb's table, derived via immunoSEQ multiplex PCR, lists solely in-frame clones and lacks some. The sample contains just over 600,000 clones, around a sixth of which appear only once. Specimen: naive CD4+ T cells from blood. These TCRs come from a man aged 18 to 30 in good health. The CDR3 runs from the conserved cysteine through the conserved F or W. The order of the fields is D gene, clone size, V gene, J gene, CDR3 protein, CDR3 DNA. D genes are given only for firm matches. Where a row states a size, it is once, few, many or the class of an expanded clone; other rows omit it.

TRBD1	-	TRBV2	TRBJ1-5	CASRRDSNFNQPQHF	TGTGCCAGCAGGAGGGACAGTAACTTCAATCAGCCCCAGCATTTT
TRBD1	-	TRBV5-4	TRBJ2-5	CASSLQGGEETQYF	TGTGCCAGCAGCTTACAGGGGGGTGAAGAGACCCAGTACTTC
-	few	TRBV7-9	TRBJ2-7	CAAGGRYYEQYF	TGTGCCGCCGGGGGCAGATACTACGAGCAGTACTTC
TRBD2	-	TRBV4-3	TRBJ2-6	CASSQDGGSGLAGVAGANVLTF	TGCGCCAGCAGCCAAGATGGGGGATCGGGACTAGCGGGAGTTGCTGGGGCCAACGTCCTGACTTTC
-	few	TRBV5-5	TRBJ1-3	CASSLSEGNTIYF	TGTGCCAGCAGCTTATCCGAGGGAAACACCATATATTTT
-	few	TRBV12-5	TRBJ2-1	CASALGGFWANEQFF	TGTGCTAGTGCCCTCGGGGGTTTTTGGGCTAATGAGCAGTTCTTC
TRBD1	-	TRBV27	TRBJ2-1	CASSSATGLQFF	TGTGCCAGCAGTTCCGCGACAGGGTTGCAGTTCTTC
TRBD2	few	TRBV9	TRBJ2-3	CASSVGLAGPTDTQYF	TGTGCCAGCAGCGTAGGACTAGCTGGTCCCACAGATACGCAGTATTTT
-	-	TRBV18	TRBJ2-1	CASSPPSRSNEQFF	TGTGCCAGCTCACCACCTTCAAGGAGCAATGAGCAGTTCTTC
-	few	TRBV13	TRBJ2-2	CASSLLRHTGELFF	TGTGCCAGCAGCTTATTGCGTCACACCGGGGAGCTGTTTTTT
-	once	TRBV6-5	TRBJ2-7	CASSYSDRSYEQYF	TGTGCCAGCAGTTACTCGGACAGATCCTACGAGCAGTACTTC
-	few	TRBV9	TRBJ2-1	CASSVVASLVTEQFF	TGTGCCAGCAGCGTAGTGGCTAGTCTCGTTACTGAGCAGTTCTTC
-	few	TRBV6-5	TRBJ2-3	CASSENTDTQYF	TGTGCCAGCAGTGAGAACACAGATACGCAGTATTTT
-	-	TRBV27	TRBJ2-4	CASSFYVGDIQYF	TGTGCCAGCAGTTTTTATGTAGGGGACATTCAGTACTTC
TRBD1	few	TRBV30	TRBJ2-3	CAWSEGQGSTDTQYF	TGTGCCTGGAGCGAGGGACAGGGTAGCACAGATACGCAGTATTTT
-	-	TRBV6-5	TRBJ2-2	CASSYRLQGSGELFF	TGTGCCAGCAGTTACCGGCTGCAGGGCTCCGGGGAGCTGTTTTTT
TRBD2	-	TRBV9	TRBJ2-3	CASSVREGAGGTDTQYF	TGTGCCAGCAGCGTACGCGAGGGAGCGGGGGGCACAGATACGCAGTATTTT
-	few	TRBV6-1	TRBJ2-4	CASSALKGVDFVKNIQYF	TGTGCCAGCAGTGCCCTCAAGGGGGTCGATTTTGTCAAAAACATTCAGTACTTC
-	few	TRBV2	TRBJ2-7	CASKLRVNSYEQYF	TGTGCCAGCAAACTCCGGGTAAACTCCTACGAGCAGTACTTC
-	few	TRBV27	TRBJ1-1	CASSLYVNTEAFF	TGTGCCAGCAGTTTATATGTGAACACTGAAGCTTTCTTT
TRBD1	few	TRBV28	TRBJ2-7	CASRGPGQGAREQYF	TGTGCCAGCAGGGGGCCGGGACAGGGGGCACGGGAGCAGTACTTC
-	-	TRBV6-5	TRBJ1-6	CASSLGRRNSPLHF	TGTGCCAGCAGTTTGGGTCGGAGAAATTCACCCCTCCACTTT
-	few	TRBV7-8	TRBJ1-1	CASSSKPSGDPEAFF	TGTGCCAGCAGCTCAAAACCCTCGGGAGATCCTGAAGCTTTCTTT
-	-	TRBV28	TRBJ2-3	CASSLSLTQYF	TGTGCCAGCAGTTTATCCCTAACGCAGTATTTT
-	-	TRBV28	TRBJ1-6	CASSPPRSYNSPLHF	TGTGCCAGCAGTCCTCCCCGCTCCTATAATTCACCCCTCCACTTT
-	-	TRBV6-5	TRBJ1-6	CASSYGQNNSPLHF	TGTGCCAGCAGTTATGGACAGAATAATTCACCCCTCCACTTT
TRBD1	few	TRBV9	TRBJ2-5	CASSVAPDREETQYF	TGTGCCAGCAGCGTAGCCCCGGACAGGGAAGAGACCCAGTACTTC
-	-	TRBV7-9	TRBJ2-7	CASSLVVPPREQYF	TGTGCCAGCAGCTTAGTCGTGCCTCCCCGGGAGCAGTACTTC
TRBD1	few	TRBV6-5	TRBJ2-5	CASRSDRSIEETQYF	TGTGCCAGCAGGTCGGACAGGTCCATCGAAGAGACCCAGTACTTC
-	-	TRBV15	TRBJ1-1	CATSRLDKNTEAFF	TGTGCCACCAGCAGACTGGACAAGAACACTGAAGCTTTCTTT
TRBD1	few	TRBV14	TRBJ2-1	CASSPLFDRDNEQFF	TGTGCCAGCAGCCCCTTATTCGACAGGGACAATGAGCAGTTCTTC
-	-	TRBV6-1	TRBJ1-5	CASSEQGGLSNQPQHF	TGTGCCAGCAGTGAACAGGGTGGGCTTAGCAATCAGCCCCAGCATTTT
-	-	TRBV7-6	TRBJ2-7	CASSGPGAVAEQYF	TGTGCCAGCAGCGGACCGGGGGCGGTGGCGGAGCAGTACTTC
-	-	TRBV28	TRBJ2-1	CASSFLLDSSYNEQFF	TGTGCCAGCAGTTTTCTTTTGGACTCCTCCTACAATGAGCAGTTCTTC
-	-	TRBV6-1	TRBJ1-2	CASTDTFLLYGYTF	TGTGCCAGCACCGACACGTTCCTCCTGTATGGCTACACCTTC
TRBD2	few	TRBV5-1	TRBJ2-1	CASSLGLAGPNEQFF	TGCGCCAGCAGCTTGGGACTAGCGGGTCCCAATGAGCAGTTCTTC
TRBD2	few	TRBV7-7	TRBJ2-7	CASSLGERAGAYEQYF	TGTGCCAGCAGCTTAGGGGAGCGAGCGGGAGCCTACGAGCAGTACTTC
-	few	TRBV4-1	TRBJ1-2	CASSPGLHRDDYGYTF	TGCGCCAGCAGCCCCGGCTTGCACAGGGACGACTATGGCTACACCTTC
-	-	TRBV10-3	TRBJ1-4	CAIRQPNEKLFF	TGTGCCATCCGACAGCCTAATGAAAAACTGTTTTTT
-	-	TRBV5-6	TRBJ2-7	CASSLRRAADF	TGTGCCAGCAGCTTGAGGCGGGCCGCAGACTTC
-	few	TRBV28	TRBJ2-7	CASSKSLGSYEQYF	TGTGCCAGCAGTAAAAGTTTGGGGTCCTACGAGCAGTACTTC
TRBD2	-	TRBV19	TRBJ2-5	CASSTSLIAGEKEETQYF	TGTGCCAGTAGCACATCGTTAATAGCGGGGGAAAAGGAAGAGACCCAGTACTTC
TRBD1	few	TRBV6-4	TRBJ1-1	CASSVTGLSTEAFF	TGTGCCAGCAGTGTGACAGGGTTAAGCACTGAAGCTTTCTTT
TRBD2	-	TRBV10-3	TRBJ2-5	CAISAGGQETQYF	TGTGCCATCAGCGCCGGGGGGCAAGAGACCCAGTACTTC
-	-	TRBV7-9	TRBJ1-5	CASSFQTENQPQHF	TGTGCCAGCAGCTTTCAGACAGAAAATCAGCCCCAGCATTTT
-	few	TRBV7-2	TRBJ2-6	CASSLGRPGANVLTF	TGTGCCAGCAGCTTAGGGAGGCCCGGGGCCAACGTCCTGACTTTC
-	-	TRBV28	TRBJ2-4	CASSLALRQRPIQHF	TGTGCCAGCAGTTTAGCCCTTCGACAGCGTCCCATTCAGCACTTC
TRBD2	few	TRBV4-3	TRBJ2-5	CASSQDSGPKGRETQYF	TGCGCCAGCAGCCAGGATAGCGGGCCTAAAGGGAGGGAGACCCAGTACTTC
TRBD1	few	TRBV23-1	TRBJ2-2	CASSQSNLRGRCGTGELFF	TGCGCCAGCAGTCAATCGAATCTTAGGGGGCGATGTGGCACCGGGGAGCTGTTTTTT
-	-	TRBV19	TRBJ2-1	CASRINRKHNEQFF	TGTGCCAGTAGGATAAACAGGAAGCACAATGAGCAGTTCTTC
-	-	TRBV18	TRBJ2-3	CASSLSGPSERDTQYF	TGTGCCAGCTCACTATCGGGCCCATCCGAACGGGATACGCAGTATTTT
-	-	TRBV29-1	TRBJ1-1	CSADSDTSEAFF	TGCAGCGCAGACTCTGACACTTCTGAAGCTTTCTTT
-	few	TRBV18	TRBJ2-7	CASSPNGLPYEQYF	TGTGCCAGCTCACCTAACGGACTTCCCTACGAGCAGTACTTC
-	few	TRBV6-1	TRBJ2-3	CASSESGYTDTQYF	TGTGCCAGCAGTGAATCGGGCTACACAGATACGCAGTATTTT
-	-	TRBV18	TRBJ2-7	CASSPTDYEQYF	TGTGCCAGCTCCCCGACGGACTACGAGCAGTACTTC